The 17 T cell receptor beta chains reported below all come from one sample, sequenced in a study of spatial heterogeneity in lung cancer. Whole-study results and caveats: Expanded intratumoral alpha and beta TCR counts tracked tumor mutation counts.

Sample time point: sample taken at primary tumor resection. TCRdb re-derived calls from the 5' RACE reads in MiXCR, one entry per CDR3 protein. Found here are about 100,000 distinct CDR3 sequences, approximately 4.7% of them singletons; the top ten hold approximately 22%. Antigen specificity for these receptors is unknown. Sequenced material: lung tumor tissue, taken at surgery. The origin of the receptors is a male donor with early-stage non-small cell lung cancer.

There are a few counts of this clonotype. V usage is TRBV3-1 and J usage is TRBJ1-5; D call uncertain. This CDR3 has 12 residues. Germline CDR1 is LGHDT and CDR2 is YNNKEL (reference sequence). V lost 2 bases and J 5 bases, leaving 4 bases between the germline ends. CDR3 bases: TGTGCCAGCAGCCAAAGGGATCAGCCCCAGCATTTT. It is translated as CASSQRDQPQHF.

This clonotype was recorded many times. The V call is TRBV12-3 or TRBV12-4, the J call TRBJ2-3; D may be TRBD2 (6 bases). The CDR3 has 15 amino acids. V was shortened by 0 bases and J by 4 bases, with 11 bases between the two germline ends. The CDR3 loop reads CASSLAGGVADTQYF. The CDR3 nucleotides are TGTGCCAGCAGTTTAGCGGGCGGGGTGGCAGATACGCAGTATTTT.

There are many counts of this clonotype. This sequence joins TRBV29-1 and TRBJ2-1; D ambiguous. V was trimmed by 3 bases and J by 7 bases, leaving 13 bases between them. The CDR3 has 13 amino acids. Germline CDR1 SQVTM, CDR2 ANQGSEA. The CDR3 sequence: CSVDLAPWNEQFF. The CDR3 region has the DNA TGCAGCGTTGATTTAGCCCCTTGGAATGAGCAGTTCTTC.

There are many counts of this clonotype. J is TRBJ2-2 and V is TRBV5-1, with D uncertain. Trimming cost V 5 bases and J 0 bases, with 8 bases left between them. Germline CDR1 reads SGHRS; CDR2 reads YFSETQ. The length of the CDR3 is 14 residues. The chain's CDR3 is CASSEDANTGELFF. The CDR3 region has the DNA TGCGCCAGCAGTGAAGATGCGAACACCGGGGAGCTGTTTTTT. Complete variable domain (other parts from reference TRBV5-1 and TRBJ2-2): KAGVTQTPRYLIKTRGQQVTLSCSPISGHRSVSWYQQTPGQGLQFLFEYFSETQRNKGNFPGRFSGRQFSNSRSEMNVSTLELGDSALYLCASSEDANTGELFFGEGSRLTVL.

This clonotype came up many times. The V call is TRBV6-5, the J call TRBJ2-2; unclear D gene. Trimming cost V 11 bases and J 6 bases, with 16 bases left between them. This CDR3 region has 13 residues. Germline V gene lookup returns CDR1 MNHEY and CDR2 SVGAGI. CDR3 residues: CASSEGLAGELFF. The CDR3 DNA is TGTGCCTCCAGCGAAGGTTTGGCCGGGGAGCTGTTTTTT.

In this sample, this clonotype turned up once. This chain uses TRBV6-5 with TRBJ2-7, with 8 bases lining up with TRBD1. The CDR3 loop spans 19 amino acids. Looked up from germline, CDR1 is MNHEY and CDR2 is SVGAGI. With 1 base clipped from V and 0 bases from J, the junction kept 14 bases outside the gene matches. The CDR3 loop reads CASSYWVPGTGRDSYEQYF. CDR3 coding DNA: TGTGCCAGCAGTTACTGGGTTCCCGGGACAGGAAGAGACTCCTACGAGCAGTACTTC.

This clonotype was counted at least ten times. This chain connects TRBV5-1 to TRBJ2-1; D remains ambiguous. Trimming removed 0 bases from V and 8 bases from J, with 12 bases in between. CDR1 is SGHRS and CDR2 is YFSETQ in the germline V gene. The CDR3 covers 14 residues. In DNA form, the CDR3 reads TGCGCCAGCAGCTTGGATGGCCAGGCGGATGAGCAGTTCTTC. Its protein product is CASSLDGQADEQFF.

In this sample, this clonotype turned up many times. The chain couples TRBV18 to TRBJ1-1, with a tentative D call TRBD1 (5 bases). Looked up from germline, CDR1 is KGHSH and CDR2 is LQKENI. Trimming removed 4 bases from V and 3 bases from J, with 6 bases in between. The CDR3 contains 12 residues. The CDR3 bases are TGTGCCAGCTCACGACAGTACACTGAAGCTTTCTTT. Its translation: CASSRQYTEAFF. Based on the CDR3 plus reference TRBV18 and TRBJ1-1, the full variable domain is NAGVMQNPRHLVRRRGQEARLRCSPMKGHSHVYWYRQLPEEGLKFMVYLQKENIIDESGMPKERFSAEFPKEGPSILRIQQVVRGDSAAYFCASSRQYTEAFFGQGTRLTVV.

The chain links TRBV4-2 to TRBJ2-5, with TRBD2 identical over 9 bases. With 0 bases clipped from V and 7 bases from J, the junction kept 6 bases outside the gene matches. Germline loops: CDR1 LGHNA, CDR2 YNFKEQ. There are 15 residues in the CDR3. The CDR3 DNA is TGTGCCAGCAGCCAAGAGGTAGCGGGGGCCCGGACCCAGTACTTC. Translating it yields CASSQEVAGARTQYF.

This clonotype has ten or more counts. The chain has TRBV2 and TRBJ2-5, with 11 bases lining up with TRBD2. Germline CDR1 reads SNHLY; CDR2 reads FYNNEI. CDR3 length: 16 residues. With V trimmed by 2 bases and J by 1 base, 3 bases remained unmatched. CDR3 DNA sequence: TGTGCCAGCAGTGAACTAGCGGGAGGTTTCCAAGAGACCCAGTACTTC. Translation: CASSELAGGFQETQYF.

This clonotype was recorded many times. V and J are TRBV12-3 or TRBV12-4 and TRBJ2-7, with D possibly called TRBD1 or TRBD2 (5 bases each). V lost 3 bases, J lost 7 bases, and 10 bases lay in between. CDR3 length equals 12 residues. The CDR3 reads CASSFQGREQYF. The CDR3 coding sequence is TGTGCCAGCAGTTTTCAGGGACGAGAGCAGTACTTC.

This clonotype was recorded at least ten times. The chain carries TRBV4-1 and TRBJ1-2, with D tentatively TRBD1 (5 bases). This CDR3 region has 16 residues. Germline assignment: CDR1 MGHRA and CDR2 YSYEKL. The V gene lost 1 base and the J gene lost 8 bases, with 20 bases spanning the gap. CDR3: CASSQVGTKAPWGYTF. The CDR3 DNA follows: TGCGCCAGCAGCCAAGTAGGGACCAAGGCCCCCTGGGGCTACACCTTC.

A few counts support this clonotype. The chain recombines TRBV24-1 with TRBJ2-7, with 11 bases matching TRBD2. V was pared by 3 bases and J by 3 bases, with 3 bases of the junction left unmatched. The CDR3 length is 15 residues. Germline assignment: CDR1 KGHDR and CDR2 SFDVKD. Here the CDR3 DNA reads TGTGCCACCAGTGATCCGACTAGCGGGAACTACGAGCAGTACTTC. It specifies CATSDPTSGNYEQYF.

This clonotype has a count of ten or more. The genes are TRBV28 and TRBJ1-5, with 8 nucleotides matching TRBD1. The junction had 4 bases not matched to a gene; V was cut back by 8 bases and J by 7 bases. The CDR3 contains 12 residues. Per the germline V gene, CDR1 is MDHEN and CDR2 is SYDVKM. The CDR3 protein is CASWTGNQPQHF. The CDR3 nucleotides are TGTGCCAGCTGGACAGGGAACCAGCCCCAGCATTTT.

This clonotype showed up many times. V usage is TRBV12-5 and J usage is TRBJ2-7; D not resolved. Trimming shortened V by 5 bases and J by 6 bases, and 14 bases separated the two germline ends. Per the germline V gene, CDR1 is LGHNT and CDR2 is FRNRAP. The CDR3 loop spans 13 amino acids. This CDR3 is CASGVYNAPEQYF. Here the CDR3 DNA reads TGTGCTAGTGGTGTTTACAACGCTCCCGAGCAGTACTTC.

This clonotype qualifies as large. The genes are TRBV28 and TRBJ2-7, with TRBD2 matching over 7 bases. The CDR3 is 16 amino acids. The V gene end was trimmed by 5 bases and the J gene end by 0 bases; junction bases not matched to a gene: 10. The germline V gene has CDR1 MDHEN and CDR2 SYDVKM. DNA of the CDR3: TGTGCCAGCAGTCCCGCTAGCGGCTATACCTCCTACGAGCAGTACTTC. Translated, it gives CASSPASGYTSYEQYF.

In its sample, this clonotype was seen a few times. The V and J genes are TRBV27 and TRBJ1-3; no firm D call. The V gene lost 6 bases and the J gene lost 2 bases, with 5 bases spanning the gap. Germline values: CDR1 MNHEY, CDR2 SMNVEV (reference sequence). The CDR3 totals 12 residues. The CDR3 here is CASRSPGNTIYF. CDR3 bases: TGTGCCAGCAGGTCCCCTGGAAACACCATATATTTT.